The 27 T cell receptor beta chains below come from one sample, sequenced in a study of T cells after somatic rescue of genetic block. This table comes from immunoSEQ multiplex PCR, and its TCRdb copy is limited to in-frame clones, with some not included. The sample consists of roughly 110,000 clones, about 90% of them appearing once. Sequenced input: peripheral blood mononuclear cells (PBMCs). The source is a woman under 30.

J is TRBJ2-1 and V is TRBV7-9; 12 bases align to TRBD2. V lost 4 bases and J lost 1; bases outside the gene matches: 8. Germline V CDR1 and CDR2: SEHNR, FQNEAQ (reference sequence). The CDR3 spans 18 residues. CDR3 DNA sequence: TGTGCCAGCAGCTGGCCCTCTAGCGGGGGGGTTTCCTACAATGAGCAGTTCTTC. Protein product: CASSWPSSGGVSYNEQFF.

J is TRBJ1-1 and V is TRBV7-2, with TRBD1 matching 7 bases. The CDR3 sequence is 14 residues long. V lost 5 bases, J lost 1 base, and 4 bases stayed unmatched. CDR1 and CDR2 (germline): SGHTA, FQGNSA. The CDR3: CASSPRTGNTEAFF. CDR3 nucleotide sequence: TGTGCCAGCAGCCCCCGGACAGGGAACACTGAAGCTTTCTTT.

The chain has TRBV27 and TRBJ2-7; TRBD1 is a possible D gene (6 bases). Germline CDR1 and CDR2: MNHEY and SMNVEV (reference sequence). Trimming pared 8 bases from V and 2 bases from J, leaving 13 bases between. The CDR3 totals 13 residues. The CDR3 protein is CASGTRFPYEQYF. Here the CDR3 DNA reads TGTGCCAGCGGGACAAGATTCCCCTACGAGCAGTACTTC.

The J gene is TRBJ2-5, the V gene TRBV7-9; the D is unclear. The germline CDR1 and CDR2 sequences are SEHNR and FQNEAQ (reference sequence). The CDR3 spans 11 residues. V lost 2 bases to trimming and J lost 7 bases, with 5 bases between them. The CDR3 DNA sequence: TGTGCCAGCAGCTTAAAGGCGACCCAGTACTTC. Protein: CASSLKATQYF.

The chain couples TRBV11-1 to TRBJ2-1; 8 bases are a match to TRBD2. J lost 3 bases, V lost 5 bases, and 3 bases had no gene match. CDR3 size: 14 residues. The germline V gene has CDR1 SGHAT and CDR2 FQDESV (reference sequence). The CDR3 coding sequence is TGTGCCAGCAGCCCCGCGGGGGGCTACAATGAGCAGTTCTTC. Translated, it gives CASSPAGGYNEQFF.

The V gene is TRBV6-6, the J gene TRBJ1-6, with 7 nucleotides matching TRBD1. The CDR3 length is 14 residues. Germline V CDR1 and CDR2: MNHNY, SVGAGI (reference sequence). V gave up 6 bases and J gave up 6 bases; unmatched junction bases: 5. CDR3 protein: CASSSQGINSPLHF. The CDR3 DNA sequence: TGTGCCAGCAGCTCACAGGGGATTAATTCACCCCTCCACTTT.

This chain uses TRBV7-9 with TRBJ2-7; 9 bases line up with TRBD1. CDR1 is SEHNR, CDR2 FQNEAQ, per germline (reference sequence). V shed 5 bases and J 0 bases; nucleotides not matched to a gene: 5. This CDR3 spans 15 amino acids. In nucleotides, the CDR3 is TGTGCCAGCAGCCTAGGACAGGGGAGCTCCTACGAGCAGTACTTC. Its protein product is CASSLGQGSSYEQYF.

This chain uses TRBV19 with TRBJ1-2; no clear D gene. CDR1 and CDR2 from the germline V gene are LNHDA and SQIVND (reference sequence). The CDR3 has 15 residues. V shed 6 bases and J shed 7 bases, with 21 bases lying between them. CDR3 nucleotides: TGTGCCAGTAGGTTAGTAGGGAAGAAAGCTAGTGGCTACACCTTC. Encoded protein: CASRLVGKKASGYTF.

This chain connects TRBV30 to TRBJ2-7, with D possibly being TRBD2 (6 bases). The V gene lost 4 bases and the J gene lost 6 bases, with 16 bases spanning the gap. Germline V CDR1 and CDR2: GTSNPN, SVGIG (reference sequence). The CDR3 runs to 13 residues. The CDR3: CAWTSLVGGEQYF. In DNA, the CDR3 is TGTGCCTGGACCTCCCTGGTCGGGGGCGAGCAGTACTTC.

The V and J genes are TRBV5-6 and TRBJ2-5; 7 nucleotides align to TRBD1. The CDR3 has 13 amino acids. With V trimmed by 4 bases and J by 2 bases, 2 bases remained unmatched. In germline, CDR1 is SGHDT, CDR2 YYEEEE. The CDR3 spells CASSPGQQETQYF. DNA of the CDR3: TGTGCCAGCAGCCCGGGACAGCAAGAGACCCAGTACTTC.

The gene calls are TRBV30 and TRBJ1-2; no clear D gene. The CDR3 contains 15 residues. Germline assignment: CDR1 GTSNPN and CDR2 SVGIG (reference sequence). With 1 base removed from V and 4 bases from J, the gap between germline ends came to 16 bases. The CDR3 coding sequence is TGTGCCTGGAGTGCCGGGCCAGGCCTTACCTATGGCTACACCTTC. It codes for CAWSAGPGLTYGYTF.

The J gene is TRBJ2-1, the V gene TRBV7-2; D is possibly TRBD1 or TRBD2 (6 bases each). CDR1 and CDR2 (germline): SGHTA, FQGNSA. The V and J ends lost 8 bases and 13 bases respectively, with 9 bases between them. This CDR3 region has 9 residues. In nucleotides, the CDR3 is TGTGCCAGCGGGGGGCATCAGTTCTTC. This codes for CASGGHQFF.

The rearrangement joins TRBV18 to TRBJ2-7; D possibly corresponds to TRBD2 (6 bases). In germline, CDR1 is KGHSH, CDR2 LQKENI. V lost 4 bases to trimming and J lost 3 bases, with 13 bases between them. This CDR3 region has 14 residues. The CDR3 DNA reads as TGTGCCAGCTCACGGGCACGGGAGAACTACGAGCAGTACTTC. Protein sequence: CASSRARENYEQYF.

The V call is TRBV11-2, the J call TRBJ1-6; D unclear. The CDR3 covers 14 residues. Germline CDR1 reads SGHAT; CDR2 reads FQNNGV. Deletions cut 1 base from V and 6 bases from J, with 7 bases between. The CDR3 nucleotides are TGTGCCAGCAGCTTAGGTCGTACTAATTCACCCCTCCACTTT. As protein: CASSLGRTNSPLHF.

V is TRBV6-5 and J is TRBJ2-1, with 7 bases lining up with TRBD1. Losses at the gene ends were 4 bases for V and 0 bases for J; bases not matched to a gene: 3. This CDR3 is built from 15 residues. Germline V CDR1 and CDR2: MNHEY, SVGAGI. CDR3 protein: CASSSGQASYNEQFF. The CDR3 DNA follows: TGTGCCAGCAGTTCCGGACAGGCCTCCTACAATGAGCAGTTCTTC.

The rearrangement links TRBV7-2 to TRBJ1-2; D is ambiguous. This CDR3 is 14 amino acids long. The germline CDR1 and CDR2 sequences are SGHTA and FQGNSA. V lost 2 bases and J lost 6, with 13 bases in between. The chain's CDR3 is CASSLLSGRDGYTF. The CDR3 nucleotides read TGTGCCAGCAGCTTATTGTCGGGGAGGGATGGCTACACCTTC.

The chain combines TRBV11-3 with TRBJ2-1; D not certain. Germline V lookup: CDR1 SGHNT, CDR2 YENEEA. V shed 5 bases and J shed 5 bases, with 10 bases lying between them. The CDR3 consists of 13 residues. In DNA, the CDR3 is TGTGCCAGCAGCCAAGCAACCAACAATGAGCAGTTCTTC. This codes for CASSQATNNEQFF.

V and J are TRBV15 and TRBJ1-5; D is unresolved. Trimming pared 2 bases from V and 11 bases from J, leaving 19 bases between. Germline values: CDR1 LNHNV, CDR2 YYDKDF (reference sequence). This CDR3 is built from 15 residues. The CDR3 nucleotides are TGTGCCACCAGCAGAACCCGAGGAGGAGATTCGGCCCAGCATTTT. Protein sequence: CATSRTRGGDSAQHF. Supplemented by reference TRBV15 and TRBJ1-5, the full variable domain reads DAMVIQNPRYQVTQFGKPVTLSCSQTLNHNVMYWYQQKSSQAPKLLFHYYDKDFNNEADTPDNFQSRRPNTSFCFLDIRSPGLGDTAMYLCATSRTRGGDSAQHFGDGTRLSIL.

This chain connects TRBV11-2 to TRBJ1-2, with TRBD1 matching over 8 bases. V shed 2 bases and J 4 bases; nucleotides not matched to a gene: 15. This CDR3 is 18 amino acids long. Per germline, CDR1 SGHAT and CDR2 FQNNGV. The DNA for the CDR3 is TGTGCCAGCAGCTTACAGGGGGCGAGAAAGCACTCGCGCTATGGCTACACCTTC. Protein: CASSLQGARKHSRYGYTF.

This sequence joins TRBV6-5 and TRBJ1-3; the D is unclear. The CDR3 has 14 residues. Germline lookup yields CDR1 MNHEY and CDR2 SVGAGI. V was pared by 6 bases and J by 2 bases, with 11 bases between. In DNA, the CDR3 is TGTGCCAGCAGCCAGGAGTGGGCTGGAAACACCATATATTTT. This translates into CASSQEWAGNTIYF.

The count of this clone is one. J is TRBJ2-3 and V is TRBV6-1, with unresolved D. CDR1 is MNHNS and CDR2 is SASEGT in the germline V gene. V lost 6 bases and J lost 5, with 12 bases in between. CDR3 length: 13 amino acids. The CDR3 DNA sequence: TGTGCCAGCAGCTACGCCGTAATAGATACGCAGTATTTT. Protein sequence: CASSYAVIDTQYF.

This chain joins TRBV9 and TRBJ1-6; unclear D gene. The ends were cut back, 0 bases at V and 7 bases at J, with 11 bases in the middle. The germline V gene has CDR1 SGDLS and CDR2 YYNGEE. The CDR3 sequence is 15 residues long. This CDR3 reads CASSVELGANSPLHF. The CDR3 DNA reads TGTGCCAGCAGCGTAGAACTAGGCGCGAATTCACCCCTCCACTTT.

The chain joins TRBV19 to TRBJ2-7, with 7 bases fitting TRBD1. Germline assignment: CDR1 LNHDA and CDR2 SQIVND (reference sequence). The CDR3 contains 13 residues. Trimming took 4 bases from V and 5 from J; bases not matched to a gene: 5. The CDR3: CASSRDRADEQYF. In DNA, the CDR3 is TGTGCCAGTAGTAGAGACAGGGCGGACGAGCAGTACTTC.

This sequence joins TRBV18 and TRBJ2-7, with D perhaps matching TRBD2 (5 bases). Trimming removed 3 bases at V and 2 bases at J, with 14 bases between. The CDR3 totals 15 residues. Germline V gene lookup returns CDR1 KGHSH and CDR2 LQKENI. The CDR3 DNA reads TGTGCCAGCTCACCTTTTGGGAGAAGGACCTACGAGCAGTACTTC. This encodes CASSPFGRRTYEQYF.

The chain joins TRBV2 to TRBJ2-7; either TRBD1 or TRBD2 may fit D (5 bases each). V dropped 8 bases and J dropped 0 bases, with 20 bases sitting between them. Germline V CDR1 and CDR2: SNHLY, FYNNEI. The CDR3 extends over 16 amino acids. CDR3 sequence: CASEGSVDRDSYEQYF. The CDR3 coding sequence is TGTGCCAGCGAGGGGTCAGTCGACAGAGACTCCTACGAGCAGTACTTC.

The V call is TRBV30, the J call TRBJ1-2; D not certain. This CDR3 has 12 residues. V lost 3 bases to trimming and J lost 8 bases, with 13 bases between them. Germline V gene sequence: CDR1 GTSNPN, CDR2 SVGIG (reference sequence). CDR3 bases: TGTGCCTGGAGCCTCGCGGCTGGGGGCTACACCTTC. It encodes CAWSLAAGGYTF.

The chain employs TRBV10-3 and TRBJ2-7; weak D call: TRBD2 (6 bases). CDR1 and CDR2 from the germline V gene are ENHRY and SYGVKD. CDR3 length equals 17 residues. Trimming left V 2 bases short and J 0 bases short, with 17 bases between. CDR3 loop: CAISEPPGERVSYEQYF. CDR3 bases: TGTGCCATCAGTGAGCCTCCGGGGGAGCGGGTCTCCTACGAGCAGTACTTC.